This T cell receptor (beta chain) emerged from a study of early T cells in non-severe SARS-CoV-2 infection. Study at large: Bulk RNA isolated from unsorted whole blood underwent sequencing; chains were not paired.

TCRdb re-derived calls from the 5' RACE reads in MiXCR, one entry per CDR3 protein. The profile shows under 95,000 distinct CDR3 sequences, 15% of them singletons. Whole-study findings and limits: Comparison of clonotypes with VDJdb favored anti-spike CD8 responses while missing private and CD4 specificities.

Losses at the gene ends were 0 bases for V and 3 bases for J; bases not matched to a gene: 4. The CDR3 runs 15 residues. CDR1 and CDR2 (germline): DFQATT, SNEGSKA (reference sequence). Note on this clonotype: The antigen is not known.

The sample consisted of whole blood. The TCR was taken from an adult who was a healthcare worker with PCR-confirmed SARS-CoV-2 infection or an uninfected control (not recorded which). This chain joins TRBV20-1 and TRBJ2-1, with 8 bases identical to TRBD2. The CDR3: CSARDTGGDYNEQFF. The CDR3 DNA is TGCAGTGCTAGAGATACGGGAGGGGACTACAATGAGCAGTTCTTC.